This note documents a single T cell receptor beta chain sequence. In the original processing: Estimation of nucleated cell counts relied on the amplification of reference gene primers. The table came from immunoSEQ multiplex PCR; TCRdb's copy has only in-frame clones and leaves some out. V and J calls and clone size are those listed in that table; D and trimming were worked out from the DNA. Here the sample spans just over 250,000 clones, more than 85% being singletons. The sample originates from a study of blood T cell repertoires in COVID-19. Study information: The origin of the acute and convalescent COVID-19 samples was the United States, Italy and Spain. T cells, B-cell-depleted T cells, or PBMCs supplied cDNA or gDNA.

This receptor was taken from a person aged 18 to 35 with COVID-19, enrolled during active disease. Material for sequencing was peripheral blood.

CDR3: CASSPDSRGLNTEAFF. The CDR3 DNA follows: TGCGCCAGCAGCCCAGACTCCAGGGGTTTGAACACTGAAGCTTTCTTT. This rearrangement joins TRBV4-1 to TRBJ1-1; D perhaps matches TRBD1 (6 bases). The CDR3 runs to 16 residues. Germline V lookup: CDR1 MGHRA, CDR2 YSYEKL. The germline V and J ends were trimmed by 4 bases and 0 bases, with 15 bases remaining between them.